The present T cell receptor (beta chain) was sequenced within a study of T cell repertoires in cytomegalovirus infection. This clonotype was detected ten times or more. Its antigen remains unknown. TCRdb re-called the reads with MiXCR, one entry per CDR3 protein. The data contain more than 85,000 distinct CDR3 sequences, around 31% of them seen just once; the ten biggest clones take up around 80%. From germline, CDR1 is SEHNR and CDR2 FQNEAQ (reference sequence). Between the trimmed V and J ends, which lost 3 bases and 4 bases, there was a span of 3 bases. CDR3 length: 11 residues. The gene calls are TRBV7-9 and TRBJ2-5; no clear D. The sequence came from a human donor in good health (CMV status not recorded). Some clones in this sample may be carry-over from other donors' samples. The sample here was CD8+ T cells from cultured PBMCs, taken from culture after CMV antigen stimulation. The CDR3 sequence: CASSFVETQYF. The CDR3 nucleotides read TGTGCCAGCAGCTTTGTAGAGACCCAGTACTTC.